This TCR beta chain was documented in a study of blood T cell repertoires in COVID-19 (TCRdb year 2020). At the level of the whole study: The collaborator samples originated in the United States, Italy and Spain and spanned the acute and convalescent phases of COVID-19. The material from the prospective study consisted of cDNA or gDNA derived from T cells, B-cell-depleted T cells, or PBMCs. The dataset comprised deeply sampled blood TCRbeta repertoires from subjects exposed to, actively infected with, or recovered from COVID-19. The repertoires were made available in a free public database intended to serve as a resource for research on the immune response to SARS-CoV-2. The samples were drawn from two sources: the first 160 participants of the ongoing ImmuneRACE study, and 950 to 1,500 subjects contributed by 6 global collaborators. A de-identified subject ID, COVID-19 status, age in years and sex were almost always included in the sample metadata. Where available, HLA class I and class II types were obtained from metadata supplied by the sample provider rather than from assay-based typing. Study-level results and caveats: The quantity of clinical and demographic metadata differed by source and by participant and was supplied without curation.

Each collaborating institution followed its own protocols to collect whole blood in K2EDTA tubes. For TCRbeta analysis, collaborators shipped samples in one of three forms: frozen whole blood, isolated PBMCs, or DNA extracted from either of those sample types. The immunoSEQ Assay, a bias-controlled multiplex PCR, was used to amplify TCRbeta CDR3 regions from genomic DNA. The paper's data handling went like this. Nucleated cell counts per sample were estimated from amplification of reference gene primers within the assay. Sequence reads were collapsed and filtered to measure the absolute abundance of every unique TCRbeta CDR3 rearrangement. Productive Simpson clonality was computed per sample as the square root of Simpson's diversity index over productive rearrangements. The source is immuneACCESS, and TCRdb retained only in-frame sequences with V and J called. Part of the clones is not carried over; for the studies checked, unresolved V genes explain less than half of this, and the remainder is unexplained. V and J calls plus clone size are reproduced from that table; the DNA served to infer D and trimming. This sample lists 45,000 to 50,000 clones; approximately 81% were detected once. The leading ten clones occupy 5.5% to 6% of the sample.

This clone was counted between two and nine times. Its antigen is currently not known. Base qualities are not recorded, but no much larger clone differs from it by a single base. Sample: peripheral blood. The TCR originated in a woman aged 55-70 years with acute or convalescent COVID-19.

The CDR3 corresponds to CASSAYGKEDEQYF. Here is the DNA: TGTGCCAGCAGCGCTTACGGGAAGGAGGACGAGCAGTACTTC. The sequence links TRBV2 to TRBJ2-7; tentative D gene TRBD2, with 5 bases matching. Per the germline V gene, SNHLY is the CDR1 and FYNNEI is the CDR2. The V and J ends are trimmed by 6 bases and 5 bases, leaving 17 bases between them. The CDR3 holds 14 amino acids from the cysteine to the phenylalanine. Solely the CDR3 DNA is kept, with 42 bases framed from the first base. The entire variable domain, with the stretches around the CDR3 drawn from the reference TRBV2 and TRBJ2-7 proteins, is EPEVTQTPSHQVTQMGQEVILRCVPISNHLYFYWYRQILGQKVEFLVSFYNNEISEKSEIFDDQFSVERPDGSNFTLKIRSTKLEDSAMYFCASSAYGKEDEQYFGPGTRLTVT.